This T cell receptor (beta chain) comes out of a study of blood T cell repertoires in COVID-19. Study-wide background: The cDNA or gDNA used as material had been derived from T cells, B-cell-depleted T cells, or PBMCs.

In the original analysis: Amplification of reference gene primers was used by the study to estimate nucleated cell counts. Method: immunoSEQ multiplex PCR; TCRdb's copy keeps in-frame clones and lacks some. D and trimming come from the DNA, and the V and J calls and clone size come from that table. The sample contains 200,000 to 250,000 clones, about 80% of which appear only once. This clone was counted a single time. The V end was cut by 5 bases, the J end by 3 bases, with 12 bases between. This CDR3 is built from 13 residues. The V gene's germline CDR1 is GTSNPN and CDR2 SVGIG (reference sequence). This chain uses TRBV30 with TRBJ2-3; a possible D gene is TRBD1 (6 bases). Sequencing was carried out using peripheral blood. This TCR was recovered from a woman aged 55-69 years with acute or convalescent COVID-19. CDR3 sequence: CAWDRGGTDTQYF. CDR3 nucleotides: TGTGCCTGGGACCGAGGGGGTACAGATACGCAGTATTTT.